This T cell receptor (beta chain) was identified during a study of siplizumab effects on memory and regulatory T cells. Each sample contributed 85,000 to 100,000 TCR templates to the assay. Generated by immunoSEQ multiplex PCR, the TCRdb table keeps only in-frame clones and is missing some. The sample has about 120,000 clones, 90% to 95% seen once. Comments on this clone: Its specificity is not known.

The junction had 5 bases not matched to a gene; V was cut back by 3 bases and J by 5 bases. The CDR3 is made up of 15 amino acids. Per germline, CDR1 LGHNA and CDR2 YNFKEQ. Study-level findings and limits: Naive-or-memory phenotypes were unassignable for roughly 80-96% of proliferating CD4+ or CD8+ clones. Left unconfirmed was the suppressive function of proliferating Tregs from siplizumab cultures.

The chain has TRBV4-2 and TRBJ2-1, with 9 bases fitting TRBD2. The sample comprised non-Treg CD4+ T cells sorted from blood. This TCR was recovered from a human donor in good health. The CDR3 region has the DNA TGTGCCAGCAGCCAGGAAGCTAGCGGGAACAATGAGCAGTTCTTC. Its translation is CASSQEASGNNEQFF.